This T cell receptor (beta chain) was sequenced in a study of T cell changes during pregnancy in multiple sclerosis. Produced via immunoSEQ multiplex PCR; TCRdb's table is partial and in-frame only. The repertoire holds 40,000 to 45,000 clones, with roughly 90% as singletons. This receptor was taken from a female donor with multiple sclerosis, enrolled in a pregnancy study. Sequencing used CD4+ T cells from peripheral blood mononuclear cells, obtained before pregnancy.

CDR3 amino acids: CASIRGGGPNEKLFF. The CDR3 DNA follows: TGTGCCAGCATCCGAGGGGGTGGACCTAATGAAAAACTGTTTTTT. The chain employs TRBV7-9 and TRBJ1-4; possible D gene TRBD1, 6 bases. The CDR3 contains 15 residues. Trimming pared 7 bases from V and 3 bases from J, leaving 15 bases between. Germline V gene sequence: CDR1 SEHNR, CDR2 FQNEAQ (reference sequence).